Listed here are 26 T cell receptor beta chains from one sample, sequenced in a study of Tregs in tolerant kidney transplant recipients. Only in-frame clones appear in the TCRdb table, and some are missing; sequencing was by immunoSEQ multiplex PCR. The data show hundreds of thousands of clones, 84% seen once. Sequenced input: CD4+ T cells from blood. The origin of the receptors is a human donor in good health.

The chain is built from TRBV5-1 and TRBJ2-3; the D is unclear. The V and J ends lost 0 bases and 2 bases respectively, with 7 bases between them. Germline V lookup: CDR1 SGHRS, CDR2 YFSETQ. CDR3 length equals 14 residues. The CDR3 coding sequence is TGCGCCAGCAGCTTGGCCAGTTTCACAGATACGCAGTATTTT. Its protein product is CASSLASFTDTQYF.

This sequence joins TRBV9 and TRBJ2-3, with 7 bases lining up with TRBD1. V dropped 0 bases and J dropped 4; count of bases not matched to a gene: 5. The CDR3 length is 15 residues. Looked up from germline, CDR1 is SGDLS and CDR2 is YYNGEE. In nucleotides, the CDR3 is TGTGCCAGCAGCGTAGACACAGGGGAAGCAGATACGCAGTATTTT. Translating gives CASSVDTGEADTQYF.

J is TRBJ2-7 and V is TRBV6-6; 9 bases align to TRBD1. Losses at the gene ends were 5 bases for V and 3 bases for J; bases not matched to a gene: 8. Germline-derived CDR1 and CDR2 are MNHNY and SVGAGI (reference sequence). The length of the CDR3 is 15 residues. CDR3 bases: TGTGCCAGCAGTGCCCCGGGACAGGGAAACTACGAGCAGTACTTC. This encodes CASSAPGQGNYEQYF.

The rearrangement joins TRBV6-5 to TRBJ1-1; D gene uncertain. This CDR3 contains 14 residues. Trimming took off 7 bases at V and 6 bases at J, with 18 bases between the two ends. CDR1 is MNHEY, CDR2 SVGAGI, per germline. The CDR3 reads CASKWDLGYSEAFF. CDR3 sequence (DNA): TGTGCCAGCAAGTGGGATCTGGGCTACTCTGAAGCTTTCTTT.

In DNA, the CDR3 is TGTGCCAGCAGTGTCACTCCGACCTACGAGCAGTACTTC. This gives the protein CASSVTPTYEQYF. The J gene is TRBJ2-7, the V gene TRBV6-1; D gene ambiguous. The V end lost 4 bases, the J end lost 2 bases, and 9 bases lay between the germline ends. This CDR3 region has 13 residues. Germline CDR1 MNHNS, CDR2 SASEGT.

This chain links TRBV29-1 with TRBJ1-1, with D hard to call. This CDR3 has 13 amino acids. V shed 3 bases and J shed 0 bases, with 8 bases lying between them. In germline, CDR1 is SQVTM, CDR2 ANQGSEA. Here the CDR3 reads CSVDSFMNTEAFF. The CDR3 coding sequence is TGCAGCGTTGATTCCTTTATGAACACTGAAGCTTTCTTT.

This clone was detected a few times. The chain has TRBV7-2 and TRBJ1-3; D call uncertain. Looked up from germline, CDR1 is SGHTA and CDR2 is FQGNSA. V lost 1 base, J lost 2 bases, and 12 bases lay in between. The CDR3 is made up of 16 amino acids. CDR3 protein: CASSLDAGRPGNTIYF. CDR3 nucleotide sequence: TGTGCCAGCAGCTTAGATGCCGGCAGACCTGGAAACACCATATATTTT.

The chain links TRBV27 to TRBJ2-2; D is perhaps TRBD2 (6 bases). The V end was cut by 2 bases, the J end by 7 bases, with 11 bases between. Germline V gene data show CDR1 as MNHEY and CDR2 as SMNVEV (reference sequence). The CDR3 loop spans 14 amino acids. The DNA for the CDR3 is TGTGCCAGCAGTTTACCGGGGACTGGCGGGGAGCTGTTTTTT. Protein sequence: CASSLPGTGGELFF.

This clone is judged medium-sized. V is TRBV7-8 and J is TRBJ2-7; maybe TRBD1 (6 bases). Germline loops: CDR1 SGHVS, CDR2 FQNEAQ. Trimming removed 1 base at V and 3 bases at J, with 16 bases between. The CDR3 contains 16 residues. Here the CDR3 DNA reads TGTGCCAGCAGCTTAGAGGGCAGGGGCGGATTCTACGAGCAGTACTTC. Encoded protein: CASSLEGRGGFYEQYF.

The rearrangement joins TRBV2 to TRBJ2-6; perhaps D is TRBD1 or TRBD2 (5 bases each). CDR1 and CDR2 from the germline V gene are SNHLY and FYNNEI. The CDR3 length is 18 residues. V lost 2 bases and J lost 2, with 16 bases in between. CDR3 nucleotide sequence: TGTGCCAGCAGTGAAATCTGGCCGGGGCAGGCTGGGGCCAACGTCCTGACTTTC. Protein product: CASSEIWPGQAGANVLTF. The full variable domain, rest sourced from reference TRBV2 and TRBJ2-6, is EPEVTQTPSHQVTQMGQEVILRCVPISNHLYFYWYRQILGQKVEFLVSFYNNEISEKSEIFDDQFSVERPDGSNFTLKIRSTKLEDSAMYFCASSEIWPGQAGANVLTFGAGSRLTVL.

The J gene is TRBJ2-7, the V gene TRBV7-6, with 7 bases fitting TRBD2. From germline, CDR1 is SGHVS and CDR2 FNYEAQ. The CDR3 runs to 14 residues. The ends lost 1 base at V and 4 bases at J; junction bases unmatched: 4. The CDR3, as DNA: TGTGCCAGCAGCTTAGGGGGAGGGCCTTACGAGCAGTACTTC. This codes for CASSLGGGPYEQYF.

V gene TRBV15 combines with J gene TRBJ1-5, with TRBD1 matching over 8 bases. Trimming cost V 4 bases and J 4 bases; bases outside gene matches: 3. CDR1 LNHNV and CDR2 YYDKDF come from the germline V gene (reference sequence). CDR3 length: 14 residues. CDR3 sequence (DNA): TGTGCCACCAGCACCAGACAGGGGAATCAGCCCCAGCATTTT. Its translation: CATSTRQGNQPQHF.

J is TRBJ1-6 and V is TRBV7-2; perhaps TRBD1 as D (5 bases). CDR3 size: 15 residues. V was shortened by 2 bases and J by 5 bases, with 10 bases between the two germline ends. Germline CDR1 reads SGHTA; CDR2 reads FQGNSA. CDR3: CASSLLGPDNSPLHF. The CDR3 DNA follows: TGTGCCAGCAGCTTACTGGGGCCGGATAATTCACCCCTCCACTTT.

The chain links TRBV11-2 to TRBJ1-1; D is unresolved. CDR3 size: 14 residues. Trimming stripped 1 base from V and 2 bases from J, with 8 bases between. CDR1 and CDR2 from the germline V gene are SGHAT and FQNNGV. CDR3 sequence (DNA): TGTGCCAGCAGCTTAGGGGCAGCTAACACTGAAGCTTTCTTT. Protein: CASSLGAANTEAFF.

The chain links TRBV7-9 to TRBJ2-5; D perhaps matches TRBD1 (7 bases). Germline V lookup: CDR1 SEHNR, CDR2 FQNEAQ (reference sequence). This CDR3 contains 16 residues. The V and J ends lost 4 bases and 2 bases respectively, with 17 bases between them. CDR3 in DNA: TGTGCCAGCAGCTGGATGTGGAGGGGGCTTCAAGAGACCCAGTACTTC. This sequence encodes CASSWMWRGLQETQYF.

The genes are TRBV6-5 and TRBJ1-1; no firm D call. Germline-derived CDR1 and CDR2 are MNHEY and SVGAGI. The CDR3 sequence is 15 residues long. Trimming removed 6 bases at V and 1 base at J, with 15 bases between. The CDR3 loop reads CASRPTVRGNTEAFF. The CDR3 DNA sequence: TGTGCCAGCAGACCGACCGTCCGCGGGAACACTGAAGCTTTCTTT.

The J gene is TRBJ2-5, the V gene TRBV6-1, with TRBD2 matching over 9 bases. The J call may be faulty, since TRBJ2-7 better matches the DNA end. The CDR3 loop spans 13 amino acids. Germline V gene data show CDR1 as MNHNS and CDR2 as SASEGT. As DNA, the CDR3 is TGTGCCAGCATACTAGCGGGCTCCTACGAGCAGTACTTC. Protein sequence: CASILAGSYEQYF.

The rearrangement links TRBV9 to TRBJ2-5; D is tentatively TRBD1 or TRBD2 (5 bases each). The germline V and J ends were trimmed by 0 bases and 5 bases, with 14 bases remaining between them. The CDR3 has 15 residues. Germline assignment: CDR1 SGDLS and CDR2 YYNGEE. The CDR3 sequence: CASSVGGTSGETQYF. The CDR3 DNA sequence: TGTGCCAGCAGCGTAGGGGGGACGTCTGGGGAGACCCAGTACTTC.

The chain recombines TRBV5-1 with TRBJ2-5; no definite D call. V dropped 2 bases and J dropped 2 bases, with 10 bases sitting between them. The germline gives CDR1 SGHRS, CDR2 YFSETQ. CDR3 size: 14 residues. CDR3 nucleotide sequence: TGCGCCAGCAGCTTCGGGCCGGAGCAAGAGACCCAGTACTTC. Protein sequence: CASSFGPEQETQYF.

The V call is TRBV2, the J call TRBJ2-2; D tentatively reads TRBD1 or TRBD2 (7 bases each). V was cut by 8 bases and J by 6 bases, with 16 bases left in between. The germline V gene encodes CDR1 SNHLY and CDR2 FYNNEI. CDR3 length: 14 residues. The CDR3, as DNA: TGTGCCAGCCAGGGGGGGGGCCTGGCCGGGGAGCTGTTTTTT. Protein: CASQGGGLAGELFF.

This clone was seen only a few times. The genes are TRBV5-1 and TRBJ1-5; D is perhaps TRBD1 (5 bases). The V gene's germline CDR1 is SGHRS and CDR2 YFSETQ. This CDR3 comprises 15 residues. V was shortened by 0 bases and J by 0 bases, with 7 bases between the two germline ends. This CDR3 reads CASSLVGDSNQPQHF. Here the CDR3 DNA reads TGCGCCAGCAGCTTGGTAGGGGATAGCAATCAGCCCCAGCATTTT.

This chain uses TRBV2 with TRBJ1-3; tentative D call: TRBD1 (5 bases). From germline, CDR1 is SNHLY and CDR2 FYNNEI. V gave up 5 bases and J gave up 0 bases, with 20 bases separating them. The length of the CDR3 is 18 residues. The CDR3 region is CASSTATTGRISGNTIYF. In DNA form, the CDR3 reads TGTGCCAGCAGTACCGCGACAACGGGACGGATCTCTGGAAACACCATATATTTT.

J is TRBJ1-3 and V is TRBV5-1, with TRBD1 matching 8 bases. After removal of 0 bases from V and 0 bases from J, the junction contained 5 bases not matched to a gene. The CDR3 covers 17 residues. Germline values: CDR1 SGHRS, CDR2 YFSETQ. The CDR3 DNA is TGCGCCAGCAGCTTGGGACAGGGGCCACCCTCTGGAAACACCATATATTTT. It translates to CASSLGQGPPSGNTIYF.

This CDR3 reads CASNTGLAGGTSSYNEQFF. Here the CDR3 DNA reads TGTGCCAGCAATACGGGACTAGCGGGAGGTACGAGCTCCTACAATGAGCAGTTCTTC. The rearrangement uses TRBV6-4 and TRBJ2-1, with TRBD2 matching 15 bases. J gave up 0 bases and V 7 bases, and 10 bases lay outside the gene matches. Looked up from germline, CDR1 is MRHNA and CDR2 is SNTAGT. CDR3 length equals 19 residues.

This clone occurred once. The chain recombines TRBV11-1 with TRBJ2-7, with D maybe TRBD1 (6 bases). There are 15 residues in the CDR3. V lost 1 base and J lost 3, with 13 bases in between. Germline CDR1 SGHAT, CDR2 FQDESV (reference sequence). CDR3 sequence (DNA): TGTGCCAGCAGCTTAGGGACAGATGAGGTCTACGAGCAGTACTTC. This translates into CASSLGTDEVYEQYF.

The chain has TRBV6-5 and TRBJ1-5; 8 nucleotides match TRBD1. Looked up from germline, CDR1 is MNHEY and CDR2 is SVGAGI. The CDR3 is 15 amino acids. Trimming at V came to 6 bases and at J to 3 bases, leaving 7 bases not matched to a gene. The CDR3 protein is CASSPDRAYNQPQHF. CDR3 nucleotides: TGTGCCAGCAGCCCGGACAGGGCCTACAATCAGCCCCAGCATTTT.